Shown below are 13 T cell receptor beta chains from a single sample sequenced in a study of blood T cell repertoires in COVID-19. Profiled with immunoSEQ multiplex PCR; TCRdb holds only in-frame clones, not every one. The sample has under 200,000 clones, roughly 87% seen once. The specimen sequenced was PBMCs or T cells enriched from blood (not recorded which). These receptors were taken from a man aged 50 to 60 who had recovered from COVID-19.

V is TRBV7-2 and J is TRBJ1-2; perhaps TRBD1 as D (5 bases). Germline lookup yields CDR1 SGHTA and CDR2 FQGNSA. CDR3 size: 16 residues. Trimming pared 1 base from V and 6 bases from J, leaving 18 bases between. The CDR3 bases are TGTGCCAGCAGCTTAGATTTAAGGGGTCTGGTCGATGGCTACACCTTC. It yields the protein CASSLDLRGLVDGYTF.

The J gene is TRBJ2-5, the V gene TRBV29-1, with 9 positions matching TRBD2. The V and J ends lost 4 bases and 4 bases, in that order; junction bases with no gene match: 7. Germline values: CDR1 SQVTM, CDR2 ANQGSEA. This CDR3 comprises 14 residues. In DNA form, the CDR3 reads TGCAGCGTTGTTGCGGGGGGGGTCGGAGAGACCCAGTACTTC. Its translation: CSVVAGGVGETQYF.

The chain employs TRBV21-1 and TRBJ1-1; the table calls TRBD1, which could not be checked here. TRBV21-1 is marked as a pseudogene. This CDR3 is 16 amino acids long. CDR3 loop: CASSKSETGLNTEAFF. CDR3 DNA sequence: TGTGCCAGCAGCAAATCTGAAACAGGGCTGAACACTGAAGCTTTCTTT.

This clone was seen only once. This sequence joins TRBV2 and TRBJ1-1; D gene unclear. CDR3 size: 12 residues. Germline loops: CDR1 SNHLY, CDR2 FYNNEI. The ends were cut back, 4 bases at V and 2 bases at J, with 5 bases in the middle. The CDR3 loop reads CASSATNTEAFF. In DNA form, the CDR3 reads TGTGCCAGCAGTGCAACAAACACTGAAGCTTTCTTT.

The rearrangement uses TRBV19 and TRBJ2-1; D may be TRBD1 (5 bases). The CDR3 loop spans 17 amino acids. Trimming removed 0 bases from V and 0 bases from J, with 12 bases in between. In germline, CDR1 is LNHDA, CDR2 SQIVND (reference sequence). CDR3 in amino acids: CASSIEGASPSYNEQFF. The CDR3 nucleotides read TGTGCCAGTAGTATAGAAGGGGCTTCACCCTCCTACAATGAGCAGTTCTTC.

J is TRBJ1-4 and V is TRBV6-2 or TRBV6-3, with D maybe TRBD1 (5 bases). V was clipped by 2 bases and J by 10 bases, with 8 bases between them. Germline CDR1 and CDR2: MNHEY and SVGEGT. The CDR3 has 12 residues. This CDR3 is CASSYQGGKLFF. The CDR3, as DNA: TGTGCCAGCAGTTACCAGGGTGGAAAACTGTTTTTT.

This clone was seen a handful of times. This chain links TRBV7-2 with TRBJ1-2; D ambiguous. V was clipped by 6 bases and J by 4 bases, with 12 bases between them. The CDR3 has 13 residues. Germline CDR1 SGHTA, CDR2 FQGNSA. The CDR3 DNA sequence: TGTGCCAGCAGTTTCCCAGAGGTCTATGGCTACACCTTC. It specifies CASSFPEVYGYTF.

The CDR3 region has the DNA TGTGCCAGTAGTATATACTCGGGGGGCTTAAACACCGGGGAGCTGTTTTTT. This sequence encodes CASSIYSGGLNTGELFF. The rearrangement links TRBV19 to TRBJ2-2, with TRBD2 as a possible D gene (7 bases). The CDR3 spans 17 residues. V lost 2 bases to trimming and J lost 2 bases, with 15 bases between them. Germline CDR1 reads LNHDA; CDR2 reads SQIVND (reference sequence).

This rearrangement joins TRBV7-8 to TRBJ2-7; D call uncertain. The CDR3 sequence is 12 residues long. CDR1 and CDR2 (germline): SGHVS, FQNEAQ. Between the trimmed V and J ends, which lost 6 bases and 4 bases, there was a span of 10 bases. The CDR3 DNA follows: TGTGCCAGCAGTTGGTCCGGGTACGAGCAGTACTTC. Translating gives CASSWSGYEQYF.

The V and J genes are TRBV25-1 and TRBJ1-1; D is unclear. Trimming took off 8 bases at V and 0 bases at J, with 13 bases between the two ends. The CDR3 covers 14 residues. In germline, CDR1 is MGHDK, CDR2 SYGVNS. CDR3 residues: CASGREPMNTEAFF. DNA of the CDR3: TGTGCCAGCGGCCGGGAACCGATGAACACTGAAGCTTTCTTT.

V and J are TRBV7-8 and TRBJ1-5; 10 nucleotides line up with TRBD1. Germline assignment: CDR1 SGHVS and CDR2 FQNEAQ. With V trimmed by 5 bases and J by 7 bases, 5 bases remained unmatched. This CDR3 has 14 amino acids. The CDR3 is CASSLDRGQQPQHF. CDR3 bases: TGTGCCAGCAGCCTAGACAGGGGGCAACAGCCCCAGCATTTT.

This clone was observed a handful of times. This CDR3 is CSGGSADNEQFF. The CDR3 bases are TGCAGCGGGGGGTCGGCGGACAATGAGCAGTTCTTC. The V and J genes are TRBV29-1 and TRBJ2-1; D assignment may be TRBD1 or TRBD2 (5 bases each). Germline CDR1 and CDR2: SQVTM and ANQGSEA. V was pared by 7 bases and J by 5 bases, with 12 bases between. This CDR3 is built from 12 residues.

CDR3 bases: TGTGCCAGCAGCCAGACTAGCGGCTACGAGCAGTACTTC. Residues: CASSQTSGYEQYF. The V gene is TRBV3-1 (or the pseudogene TRBV3-2), the J gene TRBJ2-7; TRBD2 matches 9 bases. The ends lost 3 bases at V and 3 bases at J; junction bases unmatched: 0. The CDR3 runs to 13 residues. The germline V gene encodes CDR1 LGHDT and CDR2 YNNKEL (reference sequence).